The 12 T cell receptor beta chains listed next were all sequenced from one sample in a study of blood T cell repertoires in COVID-19. Clones were sequenced by immunoSEQ multiplex PCR, and TCRdb holds only the in-frame ones, with some missing. The profile shows roughly 300,000 clones, roughly 85% of them singletons. The sequenced sample consisted of peripheral blood. The receptors here all came from a human donor in a cohort sampled during active COVID-19.

J is TRBJ1-1 and V is TRBV5-1; 7 nucleotides agree with TRBD1. Germline trimming cut 3 bases from V and 1 base from J; bases unmatched to any gene: 3. The germline V gene encodes CDR1 SGHRS and CDR2 YFSETQ. This CDR3 has 14 amino acids. The CDR3 protein is CASSYYRGNTEAFF. The CDR3 DNA reads TGCGCCAGCAGCTACTACAGGGGGAACACTGAAGCTTTCTTT.

V and J are TRBV5-5 and TRBJ2-7; 7 bases align to TRBD2. V shed 4 bases, J shed 2 bases, and the junction held 12 bases outside the gene matches. This CDR3 has 16 residues. Germline assignment: CDR1 SGHKS and CDR2 YYEKEE (reference sequence). Written as DNA, the CDR3 is TGTGCCAGCAGCCCCATGGGGGGGACCCGTACCTACGAGCAGTACTTC. This encodes CASSPMGGTRTYEQYF.

V gene TRBV5-6 combines with J gene TRBJ2-1; D gene uncertain. V gave up 4 bases and J gave up 9 bases, with 14 bases separating them. Germline assignment: CDR1 SGHDT and CDR2 YYEEEE. The CDR3 contains 13 residues. The CDR3 loop reads CASSLAGFGEQFF. In DNA form, the CDR3 reads TGTGCCAGCAGCCTTGCAGGATTCGGTGAGCAGTTCTTC.

CDR3 in amino acids: CASSQIAGGAAKNIQYF. The CDR3 nucleotides read TGTGCCAGCAGCCAAATAGCGGGAGGCGCGGCCAAAAACATTCAGTACTTC. The chain links TRBV11-2 to TRBJ2-4, with TRBD2 matching 10 bases. The germline V gene has CDR1 SGHAT and CDR2 FQNNGV. The V gene end was trimmed by 5 bases and the J gene end by 1 base; junction bases not matched to a gene: 8. The CDR3 covers 17 residues.

The chain links TRBV2 to TRBJ1-1; D perhaps matches TRBD1 (6 bases). Trimming took off 7 bases at V and 2 bases at J, with 14 bases between the two ends. The length of the CDR3 is 14 residues. The germline gives CDR1 SNHLY, CDR2 FYNNEI. CDR3 nucleotides: TGTGCCAGCAAGAAGACAGGAGGAAACACTGAAGCTTTCTTT. Translated: CASKKTGGNTEAFF.

The rearrangement links TRBV6-5 to TRBJ2-7; perhaps TRBD1 as D (7 bases). CDR1 and CDR2 (germline): MNHEY, SVGAGI. The V end lost 5 bases, the J end lost 0 bases, and 14 bases lay between the germline ends. This CDR3 spans 15 amino acids. The chain's CDR3 is CASSLSQGGSYEQYF. As DNA, the CDR3 is TGTGCCAGCAGTCTTTCTCAGGGGGGCTCCTACGAGCAGTACTTC.

The rearrangement joins TRBV29-1 to TRBJ2-7; a weak D match, TRBD2 (6 bases). CDR3 size: 13 residues. Germline loops: CDR1 SQVTM, CDR2 ANQGSEA. V lost 4 bases, J lost 0 bases, and 10 bases lay in between. This CDR3 reads CSVVEGSSYEQYF. For the CDR3, the DNA is TGCAGCGTTGTGGAGGGGTCCTCCTACGAGCAGTACTTC.

Here the CDR3 DNA reads TGTGCCAGCAGCCGCCTACAGGGGAACACTGAAGCTTTCTTT. Its protein product is CASSRLQGNTEAFF. The chain combines TRBV7-2 with TRBJ1-1; TRBD1 might be the D (6 bases). Per germline, CDR1 SGHTA and CDR2 FQGNSA. The CDR3 runs 14 residues. V was shortened by 5 bases and J by 1 base, with 11 bases between the two germline ends.

The gene calls are TRBV5-6 and TRBJ1-3; a possible D gene is TRBD1 (5 bases). V dropped 0 bases and J dropped 8 bases, with 15 bases sitting between them. CDR3 length: 15 amino acids. In germline, CDR1 is SGHDT, CDR2 YYEEEE. CDR3 sequence reads: CASSLADGWGDTIYF. CDR3 sequence (DNA): TGTGCCAGCAGCTTGGCCGACGGCTGGGGGGACACCATATATTTT.

The rearrangement joins TRBV28 to TRBJ1-2; D is unresolved. Germline-derived CDR1 and CDR2 are MDHEN and SYDVKM. Deletions cut 8 bases from V and 0 bases from J, with 7 bases between. This CDR3 has 12 residues. CDR3 nucleotide sequence: TGTGCCAGCTCTATCCCTAACTATGGCTACACCTTC. It specifies CASSIPNYGYTF.

The chain couples TRBV11-2 to TRBJ2-3; 8 positions agree with TRBD2. This CDR3 has 17 residues. With V trimmed by 1 base and J by 2 bases, 8 bases remained unmatched. Germline V gene lookup returns CDR1 SGHAT and CDR2 FQNNGV. The CDR3 loop is CASSLVLSGSVTDTQYF. The CDR3 nucleotides are TGTGCCAGCAGCTTAGTGCTCAGCGGGAGTGTCACAGATACGCAGTATTTT.

Turning to this clone: Other DNA sequences in the same sample also yield this CDR3. This rearrangement joins TRBV6-6 to TRBJ1-4; D might be TRBD1 (5 bases). There are 12 residues in the CDR3. Trimming cost V 8 bases and J 7 bases, with 11 bases left between them. Germline V CDR1 and CDR2: MNHNY, SVGAGI (reference sequence). This CDR3 is CASGQGGEKLFF. Written as DNA, the CDR3 is TGTGCCAGCGGGCAGGGAGGTGAAAAACTGTTTTTT.